The 31 T cell receptor beta chains reported below all come from one sample, sequenced in a study of PD-1 blockade in mismatch repair-deficient tumors. The assay was immunoSEQ multiplex PCR, and TCRdb's table has in-frame clones only and misses some. The table lists roughly 34,000 clones, less than 90% of them singletons. Specimen: PBMCs, collected approximately 6 weeks after starting pembrolizumab. These receptors all stem from an adult with mismatch repair-deficient cancer.

This sequence joins TRBV18 and TRBJ2-5, with D maybe TRBD1 (5 bases). The germline V gene has CDR1 KGHSH and CDR2 LQKENI. The CDR3 has 14 amino acids. V was pared by 3 bases and J by 6 bases, with 14 bases between. CDR3 sequence reads: CASSPAATDKTQYF. The CDR3 DNA sequence: TGTGCCAGCTCACCTGCCGCGACGGACAAGACCCAGTACTTC.

The chain employs TRBV5-1 and TRBJ2-1; TRBD2 agrees at 13 bases. CDR3 size: 14 residues. J was trimmed by 7 bases and V by 4 bases; bases with no gene match: 2. Germline loops: CDR1 SGHRS, CDR2 YFSETQ. The CDR3 loop reads CASSGLAGENEQFF. The CDR3 region has the DNA TGCGCCAGCAGCGGACTAGCGGGAGAGAATGAGCAGTTCTTC.

The chain couples TRBV5-1 to TRBJ2-7, with D maybe TRBD1 (5 bases). CDR3 length: 17 amino acids. V lost 4 bases to trimming and J lost 3 bases, with 23 bases between them. Germline V gene lookup returns CDR1 SGHRS and CDR2 YFSETQ. The CDR3 nucleotides read TGCGCCAGCAGCCCTTCTTCTGTTGGTCAGGGTTTCTACGAGCAGTACTTC. Translation: CASSPSSVGQGFYEQYF.

This chain uses TRBV19 with TRBJ1-4; TRBD1 aligns across 7 bases. The CDR3 has 15 residues. Germline CDR1 is LNHDA and CDR2 is SQIVND (reference sequence). V lost 5 bases to trimming and J lost 2 bases; unmatched junction nucleotides: 5. CDR3 coding DNA: TGTGCCAGTAGTGCACAGACAGGGACTAATGAAAAACTGTTTTTT. Protein product: CASSAQTGTNEKLFF.

The chain combines TRBV28 with TRBJ1-2; TRBD1 might be the D (6 bases). CDR3 length equals 14 residues. Germline V lookup: CDR1 MDHEN, CDR2 SYDVKM. Trimming cost V 6 bases and J 7 bases, with 18 bases left between them. The CDR3 loop is CASRLRTGLGGYTF. CDR3 coding DNA: TGTGCCAGCAGACTACGAACAGGGTTGGGTGGCTACACCTTC.

J is TRBJ2-5 and V is TRBV14, with D tentatively TRBD2 (6 bases). The V gene lost 2 bases and the J gene lost 7 bases, with 11 bases spanning the gap. Looked up from germline, CDR1 is SGHDN and CDR2 is FVKESK. The CDR3 sequence is 13 residues long. CDR3 in amino acids: CASSQPSAGTQYF. Written as DNA, the CDR3 is TGTGCCAGCAGCCAACCTAGCGCGGGGACCCAGTACTTC.

V gene TRBV4-2 combines with J gene TRBJ2-3; 7 positions match TRBD2. J was trimmed by 5 bases and V by 4 bases; bases with no gene match: 12. CDR1 and CDR2 (germline): LGHNA, YNFKEQ. CDR3 length equals 16 residues. In DNA, the CDR3 is TGTGCCAGCAGCCGCCCGGGGGAGGGGAGTATAGATACGCAGTATTTT. Amino acid sequence: CASSRPGEGSIDTQYF.

The chain links TRBV14 to TRBJ2-1; D remains unclear. Trimming cost V 5 bases and J 13 bases, with 18 bases left between them. The germline CDR1 and CDR2 sequences are SGHDN and FVKESK. The CDR3 runs to 13 residues. In DNA, the CDR3 is TGTGCCAGCAGCTCTTTTAGGTCAGGTGAACAGTTCTTC. This translates into CASSSFRSGEQFF. Based on the CDR3 plus reference TRBV14 and TRBJ2-1, the full variable domain is EAGVTQFPSHSVIEKGQTVTLRCDPISGHDNLYWYRRVMGKEIKFLLHFVKESKQDESGMPNNRFLAERTGGTYSTLKVQPAELEDSGVYFCASSSFRSGEQFFGPGTRLTVL.

The chain combines TRBV28 with TRBJ1-3; possible D gene TRBD1, 5 bases. Between the trimmed V and J ends, which lost 8 bases and 0 bases, there was a span of 17 bases. The CDR3 runs to 16 residues. Germline V gene data show CDR1 as MDHEN and CDR2 as SYDVKM. CDR3 DNA: TGTGCCAGCGGGGCCATTTGGGGAGGCTCTGGAAACACCATATATTTT. Protein: CASGAIWGGSGNTIYF.

In its sample, this clone was seen once. This chain uses TRBV28 with TRBJ2-1; 8 bases fit TRBD1. CDR1 is MDHEN, CDR2 SYDVKM, per germline. V shed 5 bases, J shed 7 bases, and the junction held 13 bases outside the gene matches. The CDR3 spans 16 residues. The CDR3 protein is CASSPHAGRGLNEQFF. CDR3 nucleotides: TGTGCCAGCAGTCCACATGCGGGCAGGGGGCTGAATGAGCAGTTCTTC.

The chain is built from TRBV11-2 and TRBJ2-1; the match to TRBD2 covers 7 bases. The CDR3 sequence is 16 residues long. The ends lost 4 bases at V and 0 bases at J; junction bases unmatched: 6. Germline CDR1 and CDR2: SGHAT and FQNNGV. The DNA of the CDR3 is TGTGCCAGCAGCTCATTAGCGGGCAGCTCCTACAATGAGCAGTTCTTC. Amino acid sequence: CASSSLAGSSYNEQFF.

This chain connects TRBV9 to TRBJ2-1, with 7 positions matching TRBD2. The germline CDR1 and CDR2 sequences are SGDLS and YYNGEE. Trimming cost V 3 bases and J 9 bases; bases outside gene matches: 12. The CDR3 is 15 amino acids. Here the CDR3 reads CASSASGTPYGEQFF. In nucleotides, the CDR3 is TGTGCCAGCAGCGCAAGCGGGACGCCTTACGGTGAGCAGTTCTTC.

The chain recombines TRBV9 with TRBJ1-1; unclear D gene. Germline CDR1 is SGDLS and CDR2 is YYNGEE. This CDR3 is 14 amino acids long. Trimming cost V 3 bases and J 1 base, with 10 bases left between them. This chain's CDR3 is CASSDDQANTEAFF. The CDR3 DNA is TGTGCCAGCAGCGATGACCAGGCGAACACTGAAGCTTTCTTT.

The chain carries TRBV6-5 and TRBJ1-1; TRBD1 is a possible D gene (6 bases). This CDR3 spans 15 amino acids. The germline V and J ends were trimmed by 2 bases and 4 bases, with 14 bases remaining between them. Germline-derived CDR1 and CDR2 are MNHEY and SVGAGI. CDR3 sequence (DNA): TGTGCCAGCAGTTACGGAACAGGGTTGATCACTGAAGCTTTCTTT. Translated, it gives CASSYGTGLITEAFF.

The chain employs TRBV9 and TRBJ2-3, with TRBD2 identical over 9 bases. Germline V gene lookup returns CDR1 SGDLS and CDR2 YYNGEE. The junction had 5 bases not matched to a gene; V was cut back by 7 bases and J by 2 bases. The CDR3 loop spans 14 amino acids. This CDR3 reads CASAGGAATDTQYF. For the CDR3, the DNA is TGTGCCAGCGCGGGGGGGGCCGCCACAGATACGCAGTATTTT.

The CDR3: CASSREGLDAGELFF. CDR3 in DNA: TGTGCCAGCAGCCGAGAGGGACTAGACGCCGGGGAGCTGTTTTTT. V is TRBV9 and J is TRBJ2-2; 8 bases align to TRBD2. The length of the CDR3 is 15 residues. The germline V gene encodes CDR1 SGDLS and CDR2 YYNGEE. Losses at the gene ends were 4 bases for V and 6 bases for J; bases not matched to a gene: 8.

This clone was detected only a few times. The chain employs TRBV9 and TRBJ2-2, with TRBD2 matching over 7 bases. CDR1 is SGDLS, CDR2 YYNGEE, per germline. The V and J ends lost 2 bases and 0 bases, in that order; junction bases with no gene match: 4. This CDR3 is 16 amino acids long. The CDR3 loop reads CASSVQSGANTGELFF. The CDR3, as DNA: TGTGCCAGCAGCGTCCAGAGCGGGGCGAACACCGGGGAGCTGTTTTTT.

This clone was counted between two and nine times. The rearrangement links TRBV5-1 to TRBJ1-6; D is undetermined. CDR3 size: 14 residues. CDR1 is SGHRS, CDR2 YFSETQ, per germline. With 0 bases removed from V and 6 bases from J, the gap between germline ends came to 7 bases. The CDR3 loop reads CASSLGGANSPLHF. The CDR3 DNA is TGCGCCAGCAGCTTGGGCGGTGCTAATTCACCCCTCCACTTT.

V gene TRBV5-4 combines with J gene TRBJ2-3; a weak D match, TRBD1 (6 bases). Trimming stripped 4 bases from V and 2 bases from J, with 17 bases between. The germline CDR1 and CDR2 sequences are SGHNT and YYREEE (reference sequence). The CDR3 is made up of 16 amino acids. The DNA of the CDR3 is TGTGCCAGCAGCCTAGGGGGAACAGGGTTCACAGATACGCAGTATTTT. Amino acids: CASSLGGTGFTDTQYF.

The chain is built from TRBV19 and TRBJ1-5; 11 nucleotides match TRBD1. The CDR3 runs 16 residues. After removal of 5 bases from V and 1 base from J, the junction contained 4 bases not matched to a gene. The germline CDR1 and CDR2 sequences are LNHDA and SQIVND (reference sequence). This chain's CDR3 is CASSAWDRGSNQPQHF. For the CDR3, the DNA is TGTGCCAGTAGTGCCTGGGACAGGGGGAGCAATCAGCCCCAGCATTTT.

The chain's CDR3 is CASSLVRGPGGELFF. DNA of the CDR3: TGTGCCAGCAGCTTGGTGAGGGGGCCGGGCGGGGAGCTGTTTTTT. J is TRBJ2-2 and V is TRBV5-4; TRBD1 matches 7 bases. CDR1 and CDR2 (germline): SGHNT, YYREEE (reference sequence). The CDR3 runs 15 residues. Trimming cost V 0 bases and J 7 bases; bases outside gene matches: 6.

This sequence joins TRBV7-6 and TRBJ2-1; tentative D call: TRBD1 (6 bases). From germline, CDR1 is SGHVS and CDR2 FNYEAQ. V lost 4 bases, J lost 2 bases, and 18 bases lay in between. CDR3 length equals 17 residues. The CDR3 DNA sequence: TGTGCCAGCAGCTCGGAACTACAGGGCTTCCCCTACAATGAGCAGTTCTTC. It is translated as CASSSELQGFPYNEQFF. Full variable domain (rest looked up from reference TRBV7-6 and TRBJ2-1): GAGVSQSPRYKVTKRGQDVALRCDPISGHVSLYWYRQALGQGPEFLTYFNYEAQQDKSGLPNDRFSAERPEGSISTLTIQRTEQRDSAMYRCASSSELQGFPYNEQFFGPGTRLTVL.

J is TRBJ2-1 and V is TRBV6-1, with 9 bases matching TRBD1. CDR3 length equals 18 residues. V trimming: 0 bases; J trimming: 4 bases; junction bases outside the gene matches: 10. The V gene's germline CDR1 is MNHNS and CDR2 SASEGT. The CDR3 loop reads CASSEATPGTGIYNEQFF. In DNA form, the CDR3 reads TGTGCCAGCAGTGAAGCTACTCCTGGGACAGGGATTTACAATGAGCAGTTCTTC.

In DNA, the CDR3 is TGTGCCACCAGCAGAGAAAGAGGGAGCACTGAAGCTTTCTTT. Its protein product is CATSRERGSTEAFF. The rearrangement links TRBV15 to TRBJ1-1; no clear D gene. CDR3 size: 14 residues. In germline, CDR1 is LNHNV, CDR2 YYDKDF (reference sequence). The V end lost 0 bases, the J end lost 4 bases, and 9 bases lay between the germline ends. Together with reference TRBV15 and TRBJ1-1, the CDR3 gives the full variable domain: DAMVIQNPRYQVTQFGKPVTLSCSQTLNHNVMYWYQQKSSQAPKLLFHYYDKDFNNEADTPDNFQSRRPNTSFCFLDIRSPGLGDTAMYLCATSRERGSTEAFFGQGTRLTVV.

The CDR3 bases are TGTGCCAGCTCACCACCGGCTACGTGGGCAGGGGAGCAGTACTTC. Translation gives CASSPPATWAGEQYF. The chain joins TRBV18 to TRBJ2-5; perhaps TRBD1 as D (6 bases). Trimming cost V 0 bases and J 11 bases, with 19 bases left between them. From germline, CDR1 is KGHSH and CDR2 LQKENI. This CDR3 spans 15 amino acids.

The table lists this clone with a count of one. The rearrangement uses TRBV5-1 and TRBJ2-2; TRBD2 matches at 13 bases. The length of the CDR3 is 18 residues. V lost 4 bases, J lost 3 bases, and 9 bases stayed unmatched. The germline V gene has CDR1 SGHRS and CDR2 YFSETQ. CDR3 sequence reads: CASSTGRTSGSDTGELFF. The CDR3 bases are TGCGCCAGCAGCACCGGACGGACTAGCGGGAGTGACACCGGGGAGCTGTTTTTT.

The chain couples TRBV7-2 to TRBJ2-5, with D possibly TRBD2 on 5 matching bases. Germline V lookup: CDR1 SGHTA, CDR2 FQGNSA. There are 13 residues in the CDR3. Trimming removed 5 bases from V and 3 bases from J, with 10 bases in between. This CDR3 is CASSPRGKETQYF. CDR3 in DNA: TGTGCCAGCAGCCCACGAGGGAAAGAGACCCAGTACTTC. The full variable domain, its missing parts supplied by reference TRBV7-2 and TRBJ2-5, is GAGVSQSPSNKVTEKGKDVELRCDPISGHTALYWYRQSLGQGLEFLIYFQGNSAPDKSGLPSDRFSAERTGGSVSTLTIQRTQQEDSAVYLCASSPRGKETQYFGPGTRLLVL.

V usage is TRBV21-1 and J usage is TRBJ1-1; TRBD1 reflects the table's D call only, with no check against the DNA. TRBV21-1 is classified as a pseudogene. The CDR3 totals 19 residues. In nucleotides, the CDR3 is TGTGCCAGCAGAGCATTAATAAGACCCGGGACAGGGAAGGGCACTGAAGCTTTCTTT. The encoded protein is CASRALIRPGTGKGTEAFF.

The gene calls are TRBV7-2 and TRBJ2-1; perhaps TRBD2 as D (6 bases). CDR1 SGHTA and CDR2 FQGNSA come from the germline V gene. The CDR3 extends over 15 amino acids. V was shortened by 1 base and J by 15 bases, with 22 bases between the two germline ends. CDR3 sequence (DNA): TGTGCCAGCAGCTTAGGGCCTGGCGTTAGCGGCAAGGGGTTCTTC. It yields the protein CASSLGPGVSGKGFF.

The chain recombines TRBV7-9 with TRBJ1-2; 7 bases are shared with TRBD1. Germline V gives CDR1 SEHNR, CDR2 FQNEAQ (reference sequence). The V segment lost 5 bases and the J segment 10 bases; nucleotides outside the gene matches: 7. The CDR3 is 12 residues long. CDR3 region: CASSTRQGPYTF. Here the CDR3 DNA reads TGTGCCAGCAGCACCCGACAGGGTCCCTACACCTTC.

This clone was counted once. The chain joins TRBV4-2 to TRBJ2-3; 7 nucleotides line up with TRBD2. With 2 bases clipped from V and 9 bases from J, the junction kept 14 bases outside the gene matches. CDR1 is LGHNA, CDR2 YNFKEQ, per germline. CDR3 size: 16 residues. The DNA of the CDR3 is TGTGCCAGCAGCCAAACCGGGACTACCCTTCAATTGACGCAGTATTTT. This sequence encodes CASSQTGTTLQLTQYF.